Only a few counts were recorded for the clone carrying this TCR beta chain. The record originates from a study of control samples from healthy donors and cancer patients. Assay: immunoSEQ multiplex PCR; the TCRdb copy retains only in-frame clones and omits some. Among around 120,000 clones listed, 88% were seen once. The CDR3 is made up of 14 amino acids. Germline values: CDR1 MNHEY, CDR2 SMNVEV (reference sequence). V dropped 8 bases and J dropped 7; count of bases not matched to a gene: 10. The source material was blood. The gene calls are TRBV27 and TRBJ1-5; 8 nucleotides line up with TRBD1. The receptor was derived from a woman aged 70-85 years in good health. The CDR3 DNA sequence: TGTGCCAGCCGCCCGACAGGGGTTAGGCAGCCCCAGCATTTT. Amino acids: CASRPTGVRQPQHF.